Included here is one T cell receptor beta chain sequence, with context. This entry is derived from a study of radiotherapy plus CTLA-4 blockade in lung cancer. Study-wide background: Among all patients, about 19% showed objective responses, while 30% to 40% had disease control.

Here immunoSEQ multiplex PCR was the method, and the copy in TCRdb shows in-frame clones only, minus some. This table holds tens of thousands of clones, roughly 59% found once. V lost 0 bases, J lost 2 bases, and 8 bases lay in between. Germline V CDR1 and CDR2: SGDLS, YYNGEE. CDR3 length equals 14 residues. This chain uses TRBV9 with TRBJ2-5; perhaps TRBD1 as D (6 bases). This receptor was obtained from a human donor with non-small cell lung cancer who had a partial response to radiotherapy plus ipilimumab. This specimen was peripheral blood, taken from a patient treated with radiotherapy plus ipilimumab. CDR3 nucleotides: TGTGCCAGCAGCGTAGAGGGGGATCAAGAGACCCAGTACTTC. Residues: CASSVEGDQETQYF.